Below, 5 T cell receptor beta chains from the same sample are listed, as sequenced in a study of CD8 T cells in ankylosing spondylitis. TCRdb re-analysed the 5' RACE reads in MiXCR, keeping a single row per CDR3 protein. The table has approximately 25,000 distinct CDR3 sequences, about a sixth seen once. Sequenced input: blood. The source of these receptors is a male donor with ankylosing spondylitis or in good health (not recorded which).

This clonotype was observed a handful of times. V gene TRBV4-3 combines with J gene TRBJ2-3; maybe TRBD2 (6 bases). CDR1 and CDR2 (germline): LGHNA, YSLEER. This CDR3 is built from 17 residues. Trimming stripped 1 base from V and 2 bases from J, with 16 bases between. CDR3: CASSQGASGFNTDTQYF. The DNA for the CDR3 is TGCGCCAGCAGCCAAGGTGCGAGCGGGTTTAACACAGATACGCAGTATTTT.

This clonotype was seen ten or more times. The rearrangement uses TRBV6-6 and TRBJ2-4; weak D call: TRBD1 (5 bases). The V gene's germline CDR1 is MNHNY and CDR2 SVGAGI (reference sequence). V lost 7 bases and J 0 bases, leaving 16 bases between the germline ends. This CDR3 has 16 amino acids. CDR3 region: CASNGRSGLAKNIQYF. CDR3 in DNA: TGTGCCAGCAATGGTCGGTCAGGGCTAGCCAAAAACATTCAGTACTTC.

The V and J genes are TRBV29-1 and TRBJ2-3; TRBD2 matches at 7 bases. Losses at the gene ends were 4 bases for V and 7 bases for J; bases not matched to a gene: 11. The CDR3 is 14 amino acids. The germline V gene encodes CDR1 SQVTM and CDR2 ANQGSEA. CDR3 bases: TGCAGCGTTGTTAGGGAGGGGACTTCATATACGCAGTATTTT. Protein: CSVVREGTSYTQYF.

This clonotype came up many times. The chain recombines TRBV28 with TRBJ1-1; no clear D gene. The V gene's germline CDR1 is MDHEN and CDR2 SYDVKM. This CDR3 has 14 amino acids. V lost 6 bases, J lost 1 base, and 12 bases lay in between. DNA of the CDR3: TGTGCCAGCAGCCCACTTTTAGAGAACACTGAAGCTTTCTTT. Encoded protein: CASSPLLENTEAFF.

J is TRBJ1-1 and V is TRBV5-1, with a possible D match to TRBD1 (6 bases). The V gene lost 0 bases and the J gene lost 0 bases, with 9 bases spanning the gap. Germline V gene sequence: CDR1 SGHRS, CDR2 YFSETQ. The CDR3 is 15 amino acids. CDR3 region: CASSLVGAVNTEAFF. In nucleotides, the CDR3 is TGCGCCAGCAGCTTGGTGGGGGCGGTGAACACTGAAGCTTTCTTT.